This T cell receptor (beta chain) was captured by sequencing in a study of cytomegalovirus exposure and HLA in healthy donors. Study outcomes and limitations: Among the sequence variants, a highly shared cluster was likely an artifact of sequencing. The investigators catalogued some 160 TCR beta chains as cytomegalovirus-associated. Equally common other TCR beta chains were less clonally expanded than HLA-associated ones, a later analysis found. A later analysis showed TCR association rates differing by HLA locus, peaking at DRB1 and lowest at HLA-C.

A remark on this clone: The antigen is undetermined.

The PCR was carried out with 60 Vbeta primers and 13 Jbeta primers. Method: immunoSEQ multiplex PCR; TCRdb's copy keeps in-frame clones and lacks some. This table holds 200,000 to 250,000 clones, more than 60% found once. Per the germline V gene, CDR1 is SGHRS and CDR2 is YFSETQ. Trimming pared 3 bases from V and 9 bases from J, leaving 10 bases between. The CDR3 is 12 amino acids. This TCR came from a woman aged 55-70 years in good health and CMV-seropositive. The V and J genes are TRBV5-1 and TRBJ2-1; D unresolved. The material sequenced was PBMCs. CDR3 sequence reads: CASSSGFAEQFF. The CDR3 DNA follows: TGCGCCAGCAGCTCCGGTTTCGCTGAGCAGTTCTTC. The full variable domain, with the rest looked up from reference TRBV5-1 and TRBJ2-1, is KAGVTQTPRYLIKTRGQQVTLSCSPISGHRSVSWYQQTPGQGLQFLFEYFSETQRNKGNFPGRFSGRQFSNSRSEMNVSTLELGDSALYLCASSSGFAEQFFGPGTRLTVL.